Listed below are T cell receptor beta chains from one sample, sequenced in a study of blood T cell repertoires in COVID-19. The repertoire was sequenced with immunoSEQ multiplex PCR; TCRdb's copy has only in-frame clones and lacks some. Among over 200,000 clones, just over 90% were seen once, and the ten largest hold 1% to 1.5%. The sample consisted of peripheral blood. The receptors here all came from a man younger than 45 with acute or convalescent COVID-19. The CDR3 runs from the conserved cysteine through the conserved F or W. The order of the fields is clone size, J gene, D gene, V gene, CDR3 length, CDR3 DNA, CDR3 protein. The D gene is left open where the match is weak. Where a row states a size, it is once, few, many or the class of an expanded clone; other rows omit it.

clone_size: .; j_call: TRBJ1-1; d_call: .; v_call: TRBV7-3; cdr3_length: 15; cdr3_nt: TGTGCCAGCAGCTTAACGTTACTAAAGAACACTGAAGCTTTCTTT; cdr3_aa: CASSLTLLKNTEAFF
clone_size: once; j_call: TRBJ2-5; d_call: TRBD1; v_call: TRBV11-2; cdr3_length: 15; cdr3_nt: TGTGCCAGCAGCTTACCAGACAGGGCCCAAGAGACCCAGTACTTC; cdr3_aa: CASSLPDRAQETQYF
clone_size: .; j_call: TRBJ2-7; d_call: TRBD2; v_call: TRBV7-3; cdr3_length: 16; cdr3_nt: TGTGCCAGCAGCTTAACTCCGGCTAGCGGGAGAGGCGAGCAGTACTTC; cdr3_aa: CASSLTPASGRGEQYF
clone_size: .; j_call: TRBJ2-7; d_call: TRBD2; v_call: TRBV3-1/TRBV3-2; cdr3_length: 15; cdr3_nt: TGTGCCAGCAGCCAAGGGGCTAGCGGGACCTACGAGCAGTACTTC; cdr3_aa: CASSQGASGTYEQYF
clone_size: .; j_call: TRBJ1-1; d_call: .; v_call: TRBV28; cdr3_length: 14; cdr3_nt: TGTGCCAGCAGTTCCCCTAATTTGAACACTGAAGCTTTCTTT; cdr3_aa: CASSSPNLNTEAFF
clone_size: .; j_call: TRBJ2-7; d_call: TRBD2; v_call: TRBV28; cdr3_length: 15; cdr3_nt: TGTGCCAGCAGTTTATTAGCGGGAGAGCTCTACGAGCAGTACTTC; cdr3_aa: CASSLLAGELYEQYF
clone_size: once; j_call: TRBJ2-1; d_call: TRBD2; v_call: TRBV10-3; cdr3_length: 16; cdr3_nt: TGTGCCATCAGTGAGTCGGCTAGCGGGAGTAACATAAGGCAGTTCTTC; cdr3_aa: CAISESASGSNIRQFF
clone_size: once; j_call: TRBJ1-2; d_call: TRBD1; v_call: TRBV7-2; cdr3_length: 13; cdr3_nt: TGTGCCAGCAGCTTGGAGGGGGCTTATGGCTACACCTTC; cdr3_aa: CASSLEGAYGYTF
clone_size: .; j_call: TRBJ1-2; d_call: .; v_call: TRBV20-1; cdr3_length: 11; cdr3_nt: TGCAGTGCTAGAGGCGCGGGTGGCTACACCTTC; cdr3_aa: CSARGAGGYTF
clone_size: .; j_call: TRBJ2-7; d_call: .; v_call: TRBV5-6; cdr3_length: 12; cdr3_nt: TGTGCCAGCAGCTGGATAGGGGGCGAGCAGTACTTC; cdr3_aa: CASSWIGGEQYF
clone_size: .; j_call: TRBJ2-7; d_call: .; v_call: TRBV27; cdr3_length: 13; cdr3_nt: TGTGCCAGTAGGGCGGCAGGGGTCTACGAGCAGTACTTC; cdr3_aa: CASRAAGVYEQYF
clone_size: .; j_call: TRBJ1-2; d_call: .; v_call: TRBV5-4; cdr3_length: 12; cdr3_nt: TGTGCCAGCAGCTCGGACAGAAATGGCTACACCTTC; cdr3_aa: CASSSDRNGYTF
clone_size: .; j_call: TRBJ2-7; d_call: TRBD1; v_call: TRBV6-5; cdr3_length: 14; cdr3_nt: TGTGCCAGCAGTTACTCGTCAGGGGGCTACGAGCAGTACTTC; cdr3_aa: CASSYSSGGYEQYF
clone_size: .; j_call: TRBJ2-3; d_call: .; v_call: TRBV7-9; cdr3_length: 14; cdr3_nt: TGTGCCAGCAGCCCCCGGGGGTCGGCAGATACGCAGTATTTT; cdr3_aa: CASSPRGSADTQYF
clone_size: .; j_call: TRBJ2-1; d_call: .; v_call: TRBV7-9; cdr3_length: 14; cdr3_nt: TGTGCCAGCAGCAATTCCGGACTAAACAATGAGCAGTTCTTC; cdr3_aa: CASSNSGLNNEQFF
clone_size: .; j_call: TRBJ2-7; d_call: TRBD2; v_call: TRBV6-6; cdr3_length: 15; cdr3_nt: TGTGCCAGCAGTTACTCCGGGACTAGCGGGAACGAGCAGTACTTC; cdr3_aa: CASSYSGTSGNEQYF
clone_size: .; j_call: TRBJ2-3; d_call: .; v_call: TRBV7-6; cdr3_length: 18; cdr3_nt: TGTGCCAGCAGCTTAGCGGTGTCGAGGGAGTCGGGCACAGATACGCAGTATTTT; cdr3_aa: CASSLAVSRESGTDTQYF
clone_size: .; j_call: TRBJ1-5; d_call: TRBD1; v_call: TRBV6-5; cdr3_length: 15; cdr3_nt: TGTGCCAGCAGGAGACTTACAGGGGGGAATCAGCCCCAGCATTTT; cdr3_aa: CASRRLTGGNQPQHF
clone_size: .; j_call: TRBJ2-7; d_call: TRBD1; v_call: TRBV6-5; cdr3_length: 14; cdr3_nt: TGTGCCAGCAGTCCGACAGGGGAAACCTACGAGCAGTACTTC; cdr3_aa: CASSPTGETYEQYF
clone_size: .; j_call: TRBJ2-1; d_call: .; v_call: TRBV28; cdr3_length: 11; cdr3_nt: TGTGCCAGCAGTCTTACACATGAGCAGTTCTTC; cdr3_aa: CASSLTHEQFF
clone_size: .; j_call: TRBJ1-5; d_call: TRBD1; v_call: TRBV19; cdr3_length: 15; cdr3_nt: TGTGCCAGTAGTATCTTAGGGGGCGTCAATCAGCCCCAGCATTTT; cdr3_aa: CASSILGGVNQPQHF
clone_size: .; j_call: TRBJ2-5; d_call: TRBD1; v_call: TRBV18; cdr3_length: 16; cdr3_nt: TGTGCCAGCTCACTACAGGGGGCTCTGGGGCAAGAGACCCAGTACTTC; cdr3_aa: CASSLQGALGQETQYF
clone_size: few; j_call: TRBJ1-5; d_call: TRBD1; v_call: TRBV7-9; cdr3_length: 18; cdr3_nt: TGTGCCAGCAGCGGCCGGGGACAGGGGGATCATAGCAATCAGCCCCAGCATTTT; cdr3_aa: CASSGRGQGDHSNQPQHF
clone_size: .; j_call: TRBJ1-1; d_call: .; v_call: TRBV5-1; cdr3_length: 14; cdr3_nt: TGCGCCAGCACAACACAGGGAATGAACACTGAAGCTTTCTTT; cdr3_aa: CASTTQGMNTEAFF
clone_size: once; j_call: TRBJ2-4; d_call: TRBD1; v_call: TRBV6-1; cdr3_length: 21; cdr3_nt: TGTGCCAGCAGTGAAACGCTGGCCCGTGACGACATACAGGGGGAAAAAAACATTCAGTACTTC; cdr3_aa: CASSETLARDDIQGEKNIQYF
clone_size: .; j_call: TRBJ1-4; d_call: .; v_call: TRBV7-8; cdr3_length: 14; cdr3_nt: TGTGCCAGCAGCTTCATAGATACTAATGAAAAACTGTTTTTT; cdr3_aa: CASSFIDTNEKLFF
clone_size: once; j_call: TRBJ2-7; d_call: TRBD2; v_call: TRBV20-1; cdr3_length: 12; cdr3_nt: TGCAGTGCTAGTAGCGGGTACTACGAGCAGTACTTC; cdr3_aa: CSASSGYYEQYF
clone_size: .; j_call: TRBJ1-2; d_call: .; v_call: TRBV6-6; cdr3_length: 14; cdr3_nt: TGTGCCAGCAGTTCCCCCGGCGGGGAGGATGGCTACACCTTC; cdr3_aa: CASSSPGGEDGYTF
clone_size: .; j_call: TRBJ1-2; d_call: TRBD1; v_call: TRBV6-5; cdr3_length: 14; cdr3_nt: TGTGCCAGCAGTTACCAGGGACAGGGGTATGGCTACACCTTC; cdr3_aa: CASSYQGQGYGYTF
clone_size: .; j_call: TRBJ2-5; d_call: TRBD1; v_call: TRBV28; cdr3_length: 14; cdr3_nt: TGTGCCAGCAGTCGAACAGGGGCGCGGGAGACCCAGTACTTC; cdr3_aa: CASSRTGARETQYF
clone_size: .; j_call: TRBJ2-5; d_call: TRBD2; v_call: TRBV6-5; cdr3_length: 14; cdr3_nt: TGTGCCAGCGGGTTAGCGGGAGTACGGGAGACCCAGTACTTC; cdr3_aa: CASGLAGVRETQYF
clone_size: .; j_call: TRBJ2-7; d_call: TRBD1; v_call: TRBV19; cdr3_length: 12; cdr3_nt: TGTGCCAGTAGCAACAGGGGGTTTGAGCAGTACTTC; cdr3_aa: CASSNRGFEQYF
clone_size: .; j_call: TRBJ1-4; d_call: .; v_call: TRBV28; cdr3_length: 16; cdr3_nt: TGTGCCAGCCGTAAACGACCGGGGGCAACTAATGAAAAACTGTTTTTT; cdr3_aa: CASRKRPGATNEKLFF
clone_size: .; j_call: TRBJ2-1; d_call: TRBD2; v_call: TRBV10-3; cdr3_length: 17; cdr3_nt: TGTGCCATCAGGGAAGCCGTTGGGGGGGGACCGTACAATGAGCAGTTCTTC; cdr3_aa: CAIREAVGGGPYNEQFF
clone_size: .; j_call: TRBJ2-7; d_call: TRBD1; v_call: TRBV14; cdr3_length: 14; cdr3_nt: TGTGCCAGCAGGCGGACAGGGCAGACGGACGAGCAGTACTTC; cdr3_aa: CASRRTGQTDEQYF
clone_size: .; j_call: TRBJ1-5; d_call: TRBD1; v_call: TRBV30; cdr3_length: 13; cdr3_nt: TGTGCTTCCCGACAGGGAAGCAATCAGCCCCAGCATTTT; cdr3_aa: CASRQGSNQPQHF
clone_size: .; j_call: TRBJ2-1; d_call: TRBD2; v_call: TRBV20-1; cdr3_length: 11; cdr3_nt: TGCAGTGTCGGGGGGACTGGTGAGCAGTTCTTC; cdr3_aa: CSVGGTGEQFF
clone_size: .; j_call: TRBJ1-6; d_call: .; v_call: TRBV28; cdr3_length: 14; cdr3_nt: TGTGCCAGCAGTTTATTTCGTATGAGCTCACCCCTCCACTTT; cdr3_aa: CASSLFRMSSPLHF
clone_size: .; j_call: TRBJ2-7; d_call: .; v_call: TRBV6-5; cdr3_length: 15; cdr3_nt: TGTGCCAGCAGCCCATATCCCGGGACTTCCTACGAGCAGTACTTC; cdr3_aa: CASSPYPGTSYEQYF
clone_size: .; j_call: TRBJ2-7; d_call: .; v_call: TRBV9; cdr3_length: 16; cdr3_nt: TGTGCCAGCAGCGACAAAGACCATACAGGAACTGCCGAGCAGTACTTC; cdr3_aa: CASSDKDHTGTAEQYF
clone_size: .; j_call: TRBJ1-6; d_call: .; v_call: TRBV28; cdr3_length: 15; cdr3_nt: TGTGCCAGCAGTGGACTGGGGGGGTCACGTTCACCCCTCCACTTT; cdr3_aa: CASSGLGGSRSPLHF